One and the same sample provided the 23 T cell receptor beta chains below, sequenced in a study of siplizumab effects on memory and regulatory T cells (dated by TCRdb to the late 2010s). Library preparation employed the immunoSEQ multiplex PCR assay. TCRdb re-hosts the immuneACCESS table, in-frame sequences only. Its copies lack some clones; in the studies checked, an unresolved V gene accounts for under half of them, and the cause for the rest is not known. The sample table contains thousands of clones; only one count was recorded for roughly 63% of them. 15% of the sample lies in the top ten. Sequencing was carried out using effector memory CD8+ T cells sorted from blood. Taken with the paper, the label for cell subset or site translates to: unstimulated CD8+ effector memory T cells. The receptors originated from a human donor in good health.

By proportion, this clone is large. V gene TRBV4-1 combines with J gene TRBJ1-2; D gene unclear. Trimming took 3 bases from V and 8 from J, leaving 10 bases between them. Per germline, CDR1 MGHRA and CDR2 YSYEKL. The CDR3 has 12 amino acids. The CDR3 here is CASSHSGSGYTF. CDR3 nucleotide sequence: TGCGCCAGCAGCCATTCTGGGAGCGGCTACACCTTC.

The gene calls are TRBV27 and TRBJ2-7; TRBD1 matches at 7 bases. V lost 3 bases, J lost 2 bases, and 7 bases stayed unmatched. This CDR3 region has 15 residues. Germline CDR1 is MNHEY and CDR2 is SMNVEV (reference sequence). As DNA, the CDR3 is TGTGCCAGCAGTTTGTACAGGGGATCCCCCTACGAGCAGTACTTC. Translating gives CASSLYRGSPYEQYF.

J is TRBJ2-7 and V is TRBV6-1; D uncertain. V was pared by 5 bases and J by 3 bases, with 14 bases between. The CDR3 length is 14 residues. Germline loops: CDR1 MNHNS, CDR2 SASEGT. The CDR3 bases are TGTGCCAGCAGTTCTGGCTTTGGGGTCTACGAGCAGTACTTC. Translating gives CASSSGFGVYEQYF.

In this sample, this clone turned up a few times. The chain has TRBV9 and TRBJ1-5; 9 bases are shared with TRBD1. Germline CDR1 reads SGDLS; CDR2 reads YYNGEE. The J segment lost 8 bases and the V segment lost 4 bases, leaving 10 bases of the junction unmatched. CDR3 length: 15 residues. The CDR3 sequence is CASSTTGTGSEPQHF. The CDR3, as DNA: TGTGCCAGCAGCACCACCGGGACAGGGTCAGAGCCCCAGCATTTT.

This chain connects TRBV30 to TRBJ1-5, with D tentatively TRBD1 (5 bases). Germline V gives CDR1 GTSNPN, CDR2 SVGIG (reference sequence). V lost 2 bases to trimming and J lost 4 bases, with 15 bases between them. The CDR3 runs 15 residues. CDR3 sequence: CAWSRQTVINQPQHF. CDR3 nucleotide sequence: TGTGCCTGGAGTCGCCAGACAGTCATTAATCAGCCCCAGCATTTT.

This clone was seen only a few times. The chain couples TRBV7-8 to TRBJ2-1; 8 bases are shared with TRBD1. The CDR3 has 15 amino acids. The germline CDR1 and CDR2 sequences are SGHVS and FQNEAQ. The ends lost 5 bases at V and 2 bases at J; junction bases unmatched: 5. This CDR3 is CASSPRQGPYNEQFF. CDR3 nucleotides: TGTGCCAGCAGCCCGAGACAGGGGCCCTACAATGAGCAGTTCTTC.

V is TRBV7-9 and J is TRBJ1-6; D perhaps matches TRBD1 (5 bases). This CDR3 is 15 amino acids long. Deletions cut 1 base from V and 5 bases from J, with 9 bases between. In germline, CDR1 is SEHNR, CDR2 FQNEAQ (reference sequence). In DNA, the CDR3 is TGTGCCAGCAGCTTAGTGGTGGGGGATAATTCACCCCTCCACTTT. The encoded protein is CASSLVVGDNSPLHF.

This clone has a handful of counts. CDR3: CASSKKGGQSYSNQPQHF. CDR3 bases: TGTGCCAGCAGCAAAAAAGGGGGACAAAGTTATAGCAATCAGCCCCAGCATTTT. The chain couples TRBV21-1 to TRBJ1-5; whether TRBD1, the table's D call, matches the DNA was not checked. TRBV21-1 is flagged as a pseudogene. CDR3 size: 18 residues.

The chain links TRBV18 to TRBJ2-7; D unresolved. From germline, CDR1 is KGHSH and CDR2 LQKENI. Deletions cut 6 bases from V and 3 bases from J, with 6 bases between. The CDR3 extends over 11 amino acids. In DNA, the CDR3 is TGTGCCAGCTCCGTGGGCTACGAGCAGTACTTC. It codes for CASSVGYEQYF.

This clone showed up just once. This chain connects TRBV19 to TRBJ2-3; D is ambiguous. V was pared by 7 bases and J by 0 bases, with 17 bases between. This CDR3 is built from 16 residues. Germline CDR1 LNHDA, CDR2 SQIVND (reference sequence). The CDR3 DNA reads as TGTGCCAGTAACGGTCCCTGGGATTCTAGCACAGATACGCAGTATTTT. Protein: CASNGPWDSSTDTQYF.

V usage is TRBV5-4 and J usage is TRBJ2-3; D ambiguous. V lost 4 bases and J 1 base, leaving 13 bases between the germline ends. The CDR3 sequence is 15 residues long. The germline V gene encodes CDR1 SGHNT and CDR2 YYREEE (reference sequence). CDR3 residues: CASSEIDDGTDTQYF. The CDR3 DNA is TGTGCCAGCAGCGAGATAGACGATGGCACAGATACGCAGTATTTT.

The chain has TRBV11-1 and TRBJ2-7; 16 nucleotides match TRBD2. This CDR3 comprises 18 residues. Germline CDR1 SGHAT, CDR2 FQDESV (reference sequence). V was clipped by 5 bases and J by 6 bases; unmatched bases: 13. CDR3 residues: CASSPGTSGGAGGSEQYF. The CDR3 DNA follows: TGTGCCAGCAGCCCCGGGACTAGCGGGGGGGCCGGCGGTTCCGAGCAGTACTTC. Together with reference TRBV11-1 and TRBJ2-7, the CDR3 gives the full variable domain: EAEVAQSPRYKITEKSQAVAFWCDPISGHATLYWYRQILGQGPELLVQFQDESVVDDSQLPKDRFSAERLKGVDSTLKIQPAELGDSAMYLCASSPGTSGGAGGSEQYFGPGTRLTVT.

The chain couples TRBV5-5 to TRBJ1-6; D not certain. CDR1 is SGHKS, CDR2 YYEKEE, per germline (reference sequence). The CDR3 consists of 13 residues. Trimming left V 2 bases short and J 7 bases short, with 7 bases between. The CDR3 nucleotides read TGTGCCAGCAGCTTTACGGGCAATTCACCCCTCCACTTT. It specifies CASSFTGNSPLHF.

This clone was observed a single time. The chain carries TRBV28 and TRBJ1-2; TRBD1 matches 8 bases. The CDR3 spans 13 residues. Germline CDR1 is MDHEN and CDR2 is SYDVKM. V lost 5 bases to trimming and J lost 8 bases; unmatched junction nucleotides: 7. This CDR3 reads CASSLQGVYGYTF. CDR3 nucleotides: TGTGCCAGCAGTCTACAGGGGGTGTACGGCTACACCTTC.

The V call is TRBV6-5, the J call TRBJ2-5, with a possible D match to TRBD2 (5 bases). Looked up from germline, CDR1 is MNHEY and CDR2 is SVGAGI. Deletions cut 5 bases from V and 4 bases from J, with 17 bases between. The CDR3 totals 15 residues. Here the CDR3 DNA reads TGTGCCAGCAGTAAGCAACTAGGGAGACGAGAGACCCAGTACTTC. It codes for CASSKQLGRRETQYF.

Concerning this clone: Other DNA variants within this sample encode the same CDR3. The rearrangement uses TRBV12-5 and TRBJ2-3; weak D call: TRBD1 (6 bases). This CDR3 spans 15 amino acids. The ends were cut back, 0 bases at V and 3 bases at J, with 10 bases in the middle. Germline V gene data show CDR1 as LGHNT and CDR2 as FRNRAP. CDR3 nucleotide sequence: TGTGCTAGTGGTTTGGTTGGCAGGGGAACAGATACGCAGTATTTT. Translated: CASGLVGRGTDTQYF.

This clone occurred a few times. The rearrangement uses TRBV6-4 and TRBJ1-6; D ambiguous. V shed 2 bases and J shed 8 bases, with 4 bases lying between them. CDR3 length equals 12 residues. Looked up from germline, CDR1 is MRHNA and CDR2 is SNTAGT. For the CDR3, the DNA is TGTGCCAGCAGTGACGGGGATTCACCCCTCCACTTT. Residues: CASSDGDSPLHF.

In its sample, this clone was seen once. The rearrangement links TRBV7-9 to TRBJ2-7, with TRBD2 matching 12 bases. In germline, CDR1 is SEHNR, CDR2 FQNEAQ (reference sequence). The ends lost 5 bases at V and 1 base at J; junction bases unmatched: 3. The CDR3 is made up of 15 amino acids. The CDR3 loop is CASSKGLAGSYEQYF. The CDR3 bases are TGTGCCAGCAGCAAGGGACTAGCGGGTTCCTACGAGCAGTACTTC.

The genes are TRBV16 and TRBJ2-7; D uncertain. Germline-derived CDR1 and CDR2 are KGHSY and FQNENV. This CDR3 is 13 amino acids long. With 4 bases removed from V and 0 bases from J, the gap between germline ends came to 7 bases. DNA for the CDR3: TGTGCCAGCAGCCCCGGGCTCTCCTACGAGCAGTACTTC. This codes for CASSPGLSYEQYF.

To note about this clone: The germline gene is not matched at one end of the junction; a read error may be the cause. This chain joins TRBV27 and TRBJ2-3; the D gene could be TRBD1 or TRBD2 (5 bases each). From germline, CDR1 is MNHEY and CDR2 SMNVEV (reference sequence). CDR3 length equals 11 residues. The CDR3 coding sequence is TGTGCCAGCAGTTTGGGGGATATGCAGTATTTT. Translation gives CASSLGDMQYF.

The chain employs TRBV29-1 and TRBJ2-5, with TRBD2 identical over 9 bases. V lost 7 bases and J lost 4; bases outside the gene matches: 13. The CDR3 length is 15 residues. The V gene's germline CDR1 is SQVTM and CDR2 ANQGSEA. Here the CDR3 DNA reads TGCAGCGCTTCCCCGGGCGGGGGGGCTGCAGAGACCCAGTACTTC. Protein sequence: CSASPGGGAAETQYF. The whole variable domain, remainder taken from reference TRBV29-1 and TRBJ2-5, is SAVISQKPSRDICQRGTSLTIQCQVDSQVTMMFWYRQQPGQSLTLIATANQGSEATYESGFVIDKFPISRPNLTFSTLTVSNMSPEDSSIYLCSASPGGGAAETQYFGPGTRLLVL.

V usage is TRBV5-6 and J usage is TRBJ1-2; TRBD1 matches 7 bases. CDR3 length equals 17 residues. The germline gives CDR1 SGHDT, CDR2 YYEEEE. Trimming cost V 2 bases and J 4 bases; bases outside gene matches: 14. DNA of the CDR3: TGTGCCAGCAGCTTTCCCCCCCCTACAGGGGAACGCTATGGCTACACCTTC. Residues: CASSFPPPTGERYGYTF.

This clone was counted between two and nine times. The chain has TRBV6-6 and TRBJ2-3; 9 positions agree with TRBD2. Germline values: CDR1 MNHNY, CDR2 SVGAGI (reference sequence). V shed 4 bases, J shed 3 bases, and the junction held 2 bases outside the gene matches. The CDR3 contains 14 residues. CDR3 residues: CASSSSGATDTQYF. The CDR3 bases are TGTGCCAGCAGTTCTAGCGGGGCGACAGATACGCAGTATTTT.